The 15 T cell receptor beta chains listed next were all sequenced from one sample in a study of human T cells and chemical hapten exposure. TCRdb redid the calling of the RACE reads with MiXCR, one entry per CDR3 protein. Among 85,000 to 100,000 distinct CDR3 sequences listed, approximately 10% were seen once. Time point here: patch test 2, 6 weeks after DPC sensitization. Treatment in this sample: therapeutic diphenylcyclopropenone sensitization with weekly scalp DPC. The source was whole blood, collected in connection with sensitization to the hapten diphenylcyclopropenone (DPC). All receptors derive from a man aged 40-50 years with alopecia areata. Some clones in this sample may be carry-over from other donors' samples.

Here the CDR3 reads CASSPSPGLDYNEQFF. DNA for the CDR3: TGTGCCAGCAGCCCTTCCCCGGGACTAGACTACAATGAGCAGTTCTTC. The chain has TRBV7-3 and TRBJ2-1, with 8 positions matching TRBD2. The CDR3 length is 16 residues. V was pared by 5 bases and J by 3 bases, with 9 bases of the junction left unmatched. Looked up from germline, CDR1 is SGHTA and CDR2 is FQGTGA. Together with reference TRBV7-3 and TRBJ2-1, the CDR3 gives the full variable domain: GAGVSQTPSNKVTEKGKYVELRCDPISGHTALYWYRQSLGQGPEFLIYFQGTGAADDSGLPNDRFFAVRPEGSVSTLKIQRTERGDSAVYLCASSPSPGLDYNEQFFGPGTRLTVL.

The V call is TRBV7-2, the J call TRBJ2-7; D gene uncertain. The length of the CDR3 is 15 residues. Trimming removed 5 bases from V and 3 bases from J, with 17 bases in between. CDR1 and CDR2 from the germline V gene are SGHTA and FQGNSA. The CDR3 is CASSKTVARDYEQYF. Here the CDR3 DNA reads TGTGCCAGCAGCAAAACAGTGGCGAGAGACTACGAGCAGTACTTC.

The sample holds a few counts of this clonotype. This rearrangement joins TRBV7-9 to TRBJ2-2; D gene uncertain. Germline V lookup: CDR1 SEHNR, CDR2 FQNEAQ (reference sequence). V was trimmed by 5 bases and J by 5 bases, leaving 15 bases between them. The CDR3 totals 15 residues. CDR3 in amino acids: CASSPGKARTGELFF. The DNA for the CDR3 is TGTGCCAGCAGCCCAGGCAAGGCTCGTACCGGGGAGCTGTTTTTT. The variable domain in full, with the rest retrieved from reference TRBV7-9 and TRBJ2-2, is DTGVSQNPRHKITKRGQNVTFRCDPISEHNRLYWYRQTLGQGPEFLTYFQNEAQLEKSRLLSDRFSAERPKGSFSTLEIQRTEQGDSAMYLCASSPGKARTGELFFGEGSRLTVL.

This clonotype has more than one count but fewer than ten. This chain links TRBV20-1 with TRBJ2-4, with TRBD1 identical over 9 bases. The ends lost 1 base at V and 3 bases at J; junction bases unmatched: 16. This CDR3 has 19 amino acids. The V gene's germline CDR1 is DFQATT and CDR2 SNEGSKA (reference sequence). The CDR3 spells CSARADPGQGLGVKNIQYF. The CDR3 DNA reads TGCAGTGCTAGAGCAGATCCGGGACAGGGCCTAGGAGTCAAAAACATTCAGTACTTC.

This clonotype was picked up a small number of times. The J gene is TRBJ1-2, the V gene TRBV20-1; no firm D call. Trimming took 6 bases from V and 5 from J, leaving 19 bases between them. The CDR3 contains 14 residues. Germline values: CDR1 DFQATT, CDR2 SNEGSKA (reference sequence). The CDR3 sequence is CSAPIRREIYGYTF. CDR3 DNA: TGCAGTGCCCCGATAAGGAGGGAAATTTATGGCTACACCTTC.

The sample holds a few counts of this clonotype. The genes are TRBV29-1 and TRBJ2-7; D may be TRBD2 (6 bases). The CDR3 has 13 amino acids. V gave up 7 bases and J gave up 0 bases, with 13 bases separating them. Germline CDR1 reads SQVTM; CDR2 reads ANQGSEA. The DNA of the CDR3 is TGCAGCGCCACCTCCGGGAGCTCCTACGAGCAGTACTTC. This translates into CSATSGSSYEQYF.

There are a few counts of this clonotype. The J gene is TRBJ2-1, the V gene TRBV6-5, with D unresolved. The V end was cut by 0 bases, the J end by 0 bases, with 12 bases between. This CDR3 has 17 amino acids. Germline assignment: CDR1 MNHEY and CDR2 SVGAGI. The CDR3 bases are TGTGCCAGCAGTTACTCGCCAACCTCAAGCTCCTACAATGAGCAGTTCTTC. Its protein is CASSYSPTSSSYNEQFF.

The CDR3 nucleotides read TGTGCCAGCAGTTTAGTTACCCCCTCTGGGGCCAACGTCCTGACTTTC. Residues: CASSLVTPSGANVLTF. This rearrangement joins TRBV27 to TRBJ2-6; D remains unclear. The germline V and J ends were trimmed by 2 bases and 0 bases, with 8 bases remaining between them. CDR3 size: 16 residues. Germline V gene lookup returns CDR1 MNHEY and CDR2 SMNVEV (reference sequence).

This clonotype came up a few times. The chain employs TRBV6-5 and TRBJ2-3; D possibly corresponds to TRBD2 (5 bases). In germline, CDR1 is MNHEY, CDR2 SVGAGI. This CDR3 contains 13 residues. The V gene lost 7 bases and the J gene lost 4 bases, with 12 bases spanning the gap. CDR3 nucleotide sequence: TGTGCCAGCACCCGCCCCGGGGCAGATACGCAGTATTTT. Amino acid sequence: CASTRPGADTQYF.

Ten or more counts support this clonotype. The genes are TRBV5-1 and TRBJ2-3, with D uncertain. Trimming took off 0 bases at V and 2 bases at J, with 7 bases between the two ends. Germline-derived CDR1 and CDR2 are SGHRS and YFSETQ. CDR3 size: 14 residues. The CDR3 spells CASSLGEPTDTQYF. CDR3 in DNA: TGCGCCAGCAGCTTGGGGGAACCCACAGATACGCAGTATTTT.

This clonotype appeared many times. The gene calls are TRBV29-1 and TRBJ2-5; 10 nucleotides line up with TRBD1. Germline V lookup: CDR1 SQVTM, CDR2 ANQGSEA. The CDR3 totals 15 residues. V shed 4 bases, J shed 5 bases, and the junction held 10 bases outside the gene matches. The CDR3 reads CSVGETGGVYETQYF. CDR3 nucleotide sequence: TGCAGCGTTGGAGAGACAGGGGGCGTCTATGAGACCCAGTACTTC.

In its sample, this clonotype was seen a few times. DNA for the CDR3: TGTGCCAGCAGCCTCAGGGCATCAACAGGCAATGAGCAGTTCTTC. It codes for CASSLRASTGNEQFF. This chain joins TRBV7-2 and TRBJ2-1, with D tentatively TRBD1 (5 bases). There are 15 residues in the CDR3. Germline assignment: CDR1 SGHTA and CDR2 FQGNSA. Trimming took off 5 bases at V and 6 bases at J, with 17 bases between the two ends. The full variable domain, completed using reference TRBV7-2 and TRBJ2-1, is GAGVSQSPSNKVTEKGKDVELRCDPISGHTALYWYRQSLGQGLEFLIYFQGNSAPDKSGLPSDRFSAERTGGSVSTLTIQRTQQEDSAVYLCASSLRASTGNEQFFGPGTRLTVL.

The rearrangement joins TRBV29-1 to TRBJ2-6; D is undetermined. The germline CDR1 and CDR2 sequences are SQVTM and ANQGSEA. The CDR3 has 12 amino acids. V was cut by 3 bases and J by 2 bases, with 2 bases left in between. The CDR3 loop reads CSVDTGANVLTF. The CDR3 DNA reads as TGCAGCGTTGACACTGGGGCCAACGTCCTGACTTTC.

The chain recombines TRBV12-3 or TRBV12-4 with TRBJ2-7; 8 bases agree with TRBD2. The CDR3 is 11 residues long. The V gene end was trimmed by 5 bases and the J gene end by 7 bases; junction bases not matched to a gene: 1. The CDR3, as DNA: TGTGCCAGCAGTAGCGGGAGTGAGCAGTACGTC. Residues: CASSSGSEQYV.

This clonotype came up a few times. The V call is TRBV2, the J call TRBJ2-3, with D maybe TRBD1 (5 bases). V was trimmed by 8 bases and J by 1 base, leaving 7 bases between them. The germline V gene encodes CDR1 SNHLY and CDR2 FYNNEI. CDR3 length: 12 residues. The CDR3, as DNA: TGTGCCAGCGGGGCGGGCACAGATACGCAGTATTTT. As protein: CASGAGTDTQYF.